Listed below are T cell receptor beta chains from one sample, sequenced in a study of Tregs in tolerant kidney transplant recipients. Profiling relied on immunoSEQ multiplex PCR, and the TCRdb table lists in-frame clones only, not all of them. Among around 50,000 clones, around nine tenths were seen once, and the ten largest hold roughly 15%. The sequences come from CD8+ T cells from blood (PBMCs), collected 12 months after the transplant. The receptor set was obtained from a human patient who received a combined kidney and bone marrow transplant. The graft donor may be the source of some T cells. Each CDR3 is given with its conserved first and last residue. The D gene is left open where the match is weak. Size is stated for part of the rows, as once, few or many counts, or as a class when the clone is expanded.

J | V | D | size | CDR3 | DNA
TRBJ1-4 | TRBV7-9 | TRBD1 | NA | CASSLGVGDRGAENEKLFF | TGTGCCAGCAGCTTAGGGGTGGGGGACAGGGGCGCCGAAAATGAAAAACTGTTTTTT
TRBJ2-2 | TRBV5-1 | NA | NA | CASSGPPRDPTFTGELFF | TGCGCCAGCAGCGGCCCCCCGCGGGACCCTACCTTCACCGGGGAGCTGTTTTTT
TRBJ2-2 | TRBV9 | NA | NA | CASSVGAADTGELFF | TGTGCCAGCAGCGTAGGAGCGGCGGACACCGGGGAGCTGTTTTTT
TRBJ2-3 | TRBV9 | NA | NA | CASSVWTGESTDTQYF | TGTGCCAGCAGCGTATGGACGGGGGAAAGCACAGATACGCAGTATTTT
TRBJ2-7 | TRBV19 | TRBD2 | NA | CASSIKGLAGRSIYEQYF | TGTGCCAGTAGTATAAAGGGGCTAGCGGGTCGATCAATCTACGAGCAGTACTTC
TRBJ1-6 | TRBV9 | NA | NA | CASSARGYNSPLHF | TGTGCCAGCAGCGCCAGGGGATATAATTCACCCCTCCACTTT
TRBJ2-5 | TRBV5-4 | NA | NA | CASSSLSGRETQYF | TGTGCCAGCAGCTCCCTATCAGGGCGGGAGACCCAGTACTTC
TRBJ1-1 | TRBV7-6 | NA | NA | CASSSARGAKNTEAFF | TGTGCCAGCAGCTCCGCCCGGGGGGCCAAAAACACTGAAGCTTTCTTT
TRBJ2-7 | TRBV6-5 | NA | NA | CASSYDRSYEQYF | TGTGCCAGCAGTTACGACAGGTCCTACGAGCAGTACTTC
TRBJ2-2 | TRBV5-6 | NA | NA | CASSLAIEAGELFF | TGTGCCAGCAGCTTAGCAATTGAGGCCGGGGAGCTGTTTTTT
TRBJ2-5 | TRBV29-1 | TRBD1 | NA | CSVEGTGTGGGRETQYF | TGCAGCGTTGAGGGGACCGGGACAGGGGGCGGCAGGGAGACCCAGTACTTC
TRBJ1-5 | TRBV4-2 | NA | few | CASSQEDRGSQPQHF | TGTGCCAGCAGCCAAGAGGACCGGGGGAGTCAGCCCCAGCATTTT
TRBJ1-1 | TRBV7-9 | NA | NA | CASSSDGTPNTEAFF | TGTGCCAGCAGCTCCGACGGGACACCGAACACTGAAGCTTTCTTT
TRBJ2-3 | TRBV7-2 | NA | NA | CASSLISGSTDTQYF | TGTGCCAGCAGCTTAATTAGCGGAAGCACAGATACGCAGTATTTT
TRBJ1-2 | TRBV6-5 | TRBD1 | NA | CASSLTGVNYGYTF | TGTGCCAGCAGTCTGACAGGGGTTAACTATGGCTACACCTTC
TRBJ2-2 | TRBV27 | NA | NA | CASSLSWTPNTGELFF | TGTGCCAGCAGTTTATCGTGGACACCTAACACCGGGGAGCTGTTTTTT
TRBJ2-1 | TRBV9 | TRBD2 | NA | CASSPWGGISNEQFF | TGTGCCAGCAGCCCGTGGGGGGGAATCAGCAATGAGCAGTTCTTC
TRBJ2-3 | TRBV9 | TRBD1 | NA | CASNRDSSTDTQYF | TGTGCCAGCAACCGGGACAGTAGCACAGATACGCAGTATTTT
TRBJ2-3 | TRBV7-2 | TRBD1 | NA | CASSLGSGTGAADTQYF | TGTGCCAGCAGCTTAGGGTCCGGGACAGGGGCGGCAGATACGCAGTATTTT